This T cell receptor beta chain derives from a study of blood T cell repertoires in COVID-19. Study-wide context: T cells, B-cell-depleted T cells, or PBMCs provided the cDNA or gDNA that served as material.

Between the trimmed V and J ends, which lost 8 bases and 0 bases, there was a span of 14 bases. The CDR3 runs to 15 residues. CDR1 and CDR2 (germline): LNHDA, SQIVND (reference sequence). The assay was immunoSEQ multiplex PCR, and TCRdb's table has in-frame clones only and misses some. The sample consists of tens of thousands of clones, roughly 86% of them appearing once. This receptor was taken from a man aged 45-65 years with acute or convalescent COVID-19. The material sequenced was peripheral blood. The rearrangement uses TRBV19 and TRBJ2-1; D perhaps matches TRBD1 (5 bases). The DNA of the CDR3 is TGTGCCAGTTCCCCAGGGCCAAGCTCCTACAATGAGCAGTTCTTC. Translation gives CASSPGPSSYNEQFF.